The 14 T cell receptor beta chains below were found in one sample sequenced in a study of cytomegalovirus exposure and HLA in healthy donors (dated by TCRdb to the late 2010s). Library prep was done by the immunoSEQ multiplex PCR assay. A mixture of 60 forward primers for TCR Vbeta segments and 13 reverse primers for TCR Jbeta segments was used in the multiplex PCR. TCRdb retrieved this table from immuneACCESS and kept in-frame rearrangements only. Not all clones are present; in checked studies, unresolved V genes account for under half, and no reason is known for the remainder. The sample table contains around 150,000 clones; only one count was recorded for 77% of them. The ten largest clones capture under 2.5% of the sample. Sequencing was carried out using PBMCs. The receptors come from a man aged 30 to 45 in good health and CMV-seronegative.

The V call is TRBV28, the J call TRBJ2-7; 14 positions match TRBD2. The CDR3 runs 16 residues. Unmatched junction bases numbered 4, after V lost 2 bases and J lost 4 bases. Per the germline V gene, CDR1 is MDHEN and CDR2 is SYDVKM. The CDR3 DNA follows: TGTGCCAGCAGTTTACTGGGGACTAGCGGGAGTTACGAGCAGTACTTC. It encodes CASSLLGTSGSYEQYF.

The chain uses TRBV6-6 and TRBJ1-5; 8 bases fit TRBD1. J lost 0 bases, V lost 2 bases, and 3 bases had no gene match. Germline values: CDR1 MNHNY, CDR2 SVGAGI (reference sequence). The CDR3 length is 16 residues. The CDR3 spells CASSYPDRDSNQPQHF. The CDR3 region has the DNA TGTGCCAGCAGTTACCCGGACAGGGATAGCAATCAGCCCCAGCATTTT.

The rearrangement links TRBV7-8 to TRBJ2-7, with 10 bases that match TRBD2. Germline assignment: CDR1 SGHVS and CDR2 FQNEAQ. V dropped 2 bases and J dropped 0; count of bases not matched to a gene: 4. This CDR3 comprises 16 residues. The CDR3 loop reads CASSLTTSGNSYEQYF. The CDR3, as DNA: TGTGCCAGCAGCTTAACAACTAGCGGGAACTCCTACGAGCAGTACTTC. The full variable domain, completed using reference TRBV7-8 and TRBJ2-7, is GAGVSQSPRYKVAKRGQDVALRCDPISGHVSLFWYQQALGQGPEFLTYFQNEAQLDKSGLPSDRFFAERPEGSVSTLKIQRTQQEDSAVYLCASSLTTSGNSYEQYFGPGTRLTVT.

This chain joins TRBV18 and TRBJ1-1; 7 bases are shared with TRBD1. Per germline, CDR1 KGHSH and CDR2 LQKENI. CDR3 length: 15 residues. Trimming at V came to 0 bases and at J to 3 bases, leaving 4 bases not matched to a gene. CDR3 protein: CASSPPGRGDTEAFF. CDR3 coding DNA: TGTGCCAGCTCACCACCGGGCAGGGGGGACACTGAAGCTTTCTTT.

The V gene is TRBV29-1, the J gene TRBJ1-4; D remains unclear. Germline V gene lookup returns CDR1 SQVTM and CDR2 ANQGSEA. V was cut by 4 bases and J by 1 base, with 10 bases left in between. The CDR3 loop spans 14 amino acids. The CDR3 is CSVVGTGTNEKLFF. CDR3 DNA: TGCAGCGTTGTCGGAACGGGAACTAATGAAAAACTGTTTTTT.

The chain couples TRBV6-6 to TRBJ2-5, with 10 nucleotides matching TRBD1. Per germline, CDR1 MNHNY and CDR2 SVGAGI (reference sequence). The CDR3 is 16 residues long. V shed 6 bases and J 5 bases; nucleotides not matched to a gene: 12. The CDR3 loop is CASSLTGGGFKETQYF. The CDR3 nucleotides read TGTGCCAGCAGCCTGACAGGGGGCGGTTTTAAGGAGACCCAGTACTTC.

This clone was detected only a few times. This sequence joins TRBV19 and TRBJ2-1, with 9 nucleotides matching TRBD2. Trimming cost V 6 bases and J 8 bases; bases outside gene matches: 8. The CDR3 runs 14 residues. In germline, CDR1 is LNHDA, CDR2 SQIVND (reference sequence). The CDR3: CASRLAGDIYEQFF. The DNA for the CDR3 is TGTGCCAGTAGATTAGCGGGAGATATATATGAGCAGTTCTTC.

The CDR3 region has the DNA TGCGCCAGCAGTGGTTCTGGACTCTCACCTCCTGGAAACACCATATATTTT. It encodes CASSGSGLSPPGNTIYF. The chain joins TRBV5-1 to TRBJ1-3, with unresolved D. The germline CDR1 and CDR2 sequences are SGHRS and YFSETQ. V lost 5 bases and J lost 2, with 20 bases in between. The CDR3 length is 17 residues. The full variable domain, completed using reference TRBV5-1 and TRBJ1-3, is KAGVTQTPRYLIKTRGQQVTLSCSPISGHRSVSWYQQTPGQGLQFLFEYFSETQRNKGNFPGRFSGRQFSNSRSEMNVSTLELGDSALYLCASSGSGLSPPGNTIYFGEGSWLTVV.

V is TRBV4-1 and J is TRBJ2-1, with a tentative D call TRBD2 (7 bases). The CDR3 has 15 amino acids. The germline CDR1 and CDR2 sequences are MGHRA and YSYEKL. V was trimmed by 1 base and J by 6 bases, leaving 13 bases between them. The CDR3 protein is CASSQALAGANEQFF. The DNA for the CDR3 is TGCGCCAGCAGCCAAGCCCTGGCGGGGGCCAATGAGCAGTTCTTC.

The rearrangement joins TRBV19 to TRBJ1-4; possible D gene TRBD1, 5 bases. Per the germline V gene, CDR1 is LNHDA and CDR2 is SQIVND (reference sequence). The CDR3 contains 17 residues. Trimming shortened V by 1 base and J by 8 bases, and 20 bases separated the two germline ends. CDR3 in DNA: TGTGCCAGTAGTATAGTGGACAATCTGCACGCAGACGAAAAACTGTTTTTT. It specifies CASSIVDNLHADEKLFF.

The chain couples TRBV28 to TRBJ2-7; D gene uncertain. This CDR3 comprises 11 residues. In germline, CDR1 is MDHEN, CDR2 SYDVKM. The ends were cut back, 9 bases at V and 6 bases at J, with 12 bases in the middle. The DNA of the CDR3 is TGTGCCAGTCAAGAAACATTCGAGCAGTACTTC. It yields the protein CASQETFEQYF. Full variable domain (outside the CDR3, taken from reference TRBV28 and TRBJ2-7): DVKVTQSSRYLVKRTGEKVFLECVQDMDHENMFWYRQDPGLGLRLIYFSYDVKMKEKGDIPEGYSVSREKKERFSLILESASTNQTSMYLCASQETFEQYFGPGTRLTVT.

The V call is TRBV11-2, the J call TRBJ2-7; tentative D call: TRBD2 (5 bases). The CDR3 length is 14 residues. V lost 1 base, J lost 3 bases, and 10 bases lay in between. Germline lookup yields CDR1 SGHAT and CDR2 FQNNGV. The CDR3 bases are TGTGCCAGCAGCTTAGTGTCGGGGAGCTACGAGCAGTACTTC. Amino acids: CASSLVSGSYEQYF.

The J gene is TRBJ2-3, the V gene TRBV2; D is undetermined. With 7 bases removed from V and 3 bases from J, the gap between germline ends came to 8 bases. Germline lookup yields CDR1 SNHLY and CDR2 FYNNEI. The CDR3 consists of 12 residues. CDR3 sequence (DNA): TGTGCCAGCAATCCCCGTACAGATACGCAGTATTTT. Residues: CASNPRTDTQYF.

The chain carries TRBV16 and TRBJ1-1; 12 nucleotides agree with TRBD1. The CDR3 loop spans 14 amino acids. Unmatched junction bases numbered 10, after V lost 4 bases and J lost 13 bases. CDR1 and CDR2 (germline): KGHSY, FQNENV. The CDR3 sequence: CASSPPRDRGPDFF. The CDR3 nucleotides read TGTGCCAGCAGCCCGCCCCGGGACAGGGGGCCGGATTTCTTT.